This T cell receptor (beta chain) was sequenced in a study of T-cell reconstitution after alpha-beta-depleted transplantation in children listed by TCRdb under 2016. A note on the overall study: T-cell immune reconstitution after TCRalphabeta/CD19-depleted allogeneic hematopoietic cell transplantation in children was quantitatively tracked in the study by means of TCR repertoire profiling.

Read against the paper, the sample's treatment or condition label means: allogeneic hematopoietic cell transplantation with graft depleted of TCRalphabeta T cells and CD19 B cells. TCRalphabeta/CD19-depleted allogeneic hematopoietic cell grafts were given to the transplant recipients, all of whom were children. The library came from PCR. Sequenced on an Illumina HiSeq 2500. To normalize quantification of the TCRbeta repertoire, the TCR libraries were built with molecular barcoding that relied on unique molecular identifiers. The public sequencing data were trimmed at Q25 with fastp and processed into clonotypes with MiXCR by TCRdb, which kept only in-frame beta chains. Entries are consolidated by CDR3 protein sequence, retaining the most common genes and DNA. The table for this sample lists around 700,000 distinct CDR3 sequences; about 12% of them were counted only once. The top ten hold 0.79% of the sample.

About this clonotype: The antigen it binds to is not known. The sample holds no much larger clone one base away, and base qualities are not on file.

General conclusions and limits of the study: The apparently early alphabetaT-cell count recovery about two months after transplant was reportedly dependent on only several hundred rapidly expanded clones derived from non-depleted graft cells. In some patients, high TCRbeta diversity at day 60 was attributed to recipient T cells and intrathymic progenitors that had survived conditioning. The frequencies of hyperexpanded clones fell over the following months, and after one year, T-cell counts and TCRbeta diversity were mostly attributed to newly produced T cells.

Trimming costs V 1 base and J 5 bases, and their ends lie 15 bases apart. Including the terminal cysteine and phenylalanine, the CDR3 comprises 15 residues. Here the CDR3 DNA is all that survives: 45 bases in frame from base 1. According to the germline V gene, CDR1 reads MGHRA and CDR2 reads YSYEKL. The rearranged chain carries TRBV4-1 and TRBJ2-7; a confident D gene designation cannot be given. This receptor was obtained from a girl aged 2 to 10 with congenital amegakaryocytic thrombocytopenia, due to receive a stem cell transplant. Material: PBMCs, obtained before TCRalphabeta/CD19-depleted stem cell transplant. The CDR3 loop reads CASSQATPFLDEQYF. The nucleotide sequence is given as TGCGCCAGCAGCCAAGCGACACCATTTTTAGACGAGCAGTACTTC.